The rows below give T cell receptor beta chains drawn from one sample of a study of blood T cell repertoires in COVID-19. Profiled with immunoSEQ multiplex PCR; TCRdb holds only in-frame clones, not every one. Here the sample spans about 490,000 clones, 70% to 90% being singletons. The sample comprised peripheral blood. The receptors stem from a human donor in a cohort sampled during active COVID-19. Both conserved end residues are part of each CDR3. A D gene is named only where the DNA matches it firmly. The size entry is marked missing in some rows and otherwise reads once, few, many or a size class.

D gene,J gene,clone size,V gene,CDR3 DNA,CDR3 protein
TRBD2,TRBJ2-7,-,TRBV5-4,TGTGCCAGCAGCTCAGCTGGGCTAGCGGGACACTACGAGCAGTACTTC,CASSSAGLAGHYEQYF
-,TRBJ1-1,-,TRBV11-1,TGTGCCAGCAGCTTAGCGTCATGGGGCAACACTGAAGCTTTCTTT,CASSLASWGNTEAFF
-,TRBJ1-3,-,TRBV7-8,TGTGCCAGCAGCTTGACAGTCACCTCTGGAAACACCATATATTTT,CASSLTVTSGNTIYF
TRBD1,TRBJ1-2,once,TRBV2,TGTGCCAGCAGTGCCGGGACAGGGGTCGGCTACACCTTC,CASSAGTGVGYTF
TRBD1,TRBJ2-7,-,TRBV4-3,TGCGCCAGCAGCCAAGATCAAGGGACAGGCTCCTACGAGCAGTACTTC,CASSQDQGTGSYEQYF
-,TRBJ1-1,-,TRBV27,TGTGCCAGCAAGGGGAACCGAGGATGGAACACTGAAGCTTTCTTT,CASKGNRGWNTEAFF
-,TRBJ2-6,-,TRBV18,TGTGCCAGCTCATCCACTGGGGCCAACGTCCTGACTTTC,CASSSTGANVLTF
-,TRBJ1-2,-,TRBV11-2,TGTGCCAGCAGCTCACCGTCTGGACAGCCGTACAGCTACACCTTC,CASSSPSGQPYSYTF
-,TRBJ1-5,-,TRBV7-2,TGTGCCAGCAGCTCGAGGGGCAATCAGCCCCAGCATTTT,CASSSRGNQPQHF
TRBD2,TRBJ2-2,-,TRBV28,TGTGCCAGTGGACTAGCGGGAGCTGGCGGGGAGCTGTTTTTT,CASGLAGAGGELFF
TRBD2,TRBJ2-1,-,TRBV7-3,TGTGCCAGCAGCTTGAGCGGGAGGTTATCCTACAATGAGCAGTTCTTC,CASSLSGRLSYNEQFF
-,TRBJ1-1,-,TRBV18,TGTGCCAGCTCACCAAATCCGAACAATGGGAACACTGAAGCTTTCTTT,CASSPNPNNGNTEAFF
-,TRBJ2-6,once,TRBV14,TGTGCCAGCAGCCAAAATCAGGGCGCCAGCGTCCTGACTTTC,CASSQNQGASVLTF
TRBD1,TRBJ1-4,-,TRBV5-6,TGTGCCAGCAGGCGGGACAGCGATAATGAAAAACTGTTTTTT,CASRRDSDNEKLFF
-,TRBJ1-4,few,TRBV5-1,TGCGCCAGCAGCTTGGGCCCGGGGTCCGATGAAAAACTGTTTTTT,CASSLGPGSDEKLFF
-,TRBJ1-2,-,TRBV19,TGTGCCAGTAGTCCGGAGCCCGTCTATGGCTACACCTTC,CASSPEPVYGYTF
-,TRBJ2-1,-,TRBV5-1,TGCGCCAGCAGCTTTGGACAGACCTACAATGAGCAGTTCTTC,CASSFGQTYNEQFF
TRBD1,TRBJ2-6,few,TRBV5-1,TGCGCCAGCAGCTTGGTTGGGACAGGGGGCGCGCTTGGGGCCAACGTCCTGACTTTC,CASSLVGTGGALGANVLTF
TRBD1,TRBJ1-2,-,TRBV12-3/TRBV12-4,TGTGCCAGCAGTTTATCAGGGGGAGGCTACACCTTC,CASSLSGGGYTF
TRBD1,TRBJ2-7,few,TRBV6-5,TGTGCCAGCAGAGGGGGCTCGAAATCCTACGAGCAGTACTTC,CASRGGSKSYEQYF
TRBD1,TRBJ2-7,-,TRBV27,TGTGCCAGCAGTACCTACAGGGGGCATGGCGAGCAGTACTTC,CASSTYRGHGEQYF
TRBD2,TRBJ2-3,-,TRBV5-6,TGTGCCAGCAGCGCAGGGACTAGCGGGGACACAGATACGCAGTATTTT,CASSAGTSGDTDTQYF
-,TRBJ1-1,-,TRBV6-1,TGTGCCAGCAGTGAACAGGGGATGAACACTGAAGCTTTCTTT,CASSEQGMNTEAFF
-,TRBJ1-1,-,TRBV7-3,TGTGCCAGCAGCTTAGGGCCCCGGGGGGCAGGCACTGAAGCTTTCTTT,CASSLGPRGAGTEAFF
TRBD2,TRBJ2-2,-,TRBV5-1,TGCGCCAGCAGCCCCAGGACTAGCGGGAGCCAGGGGGAGCTGTTTTTT,CASSPRTSGSQGELFF
-,TRBJ1-1,-,TRBV18,TGTGCCAGCTCACCATCGCAGGGGCCTCGGAACACTGAAGCTTTCTTT,CASSPSQGPRNTEAFF
TRBD1,TRBJ2-1,few,TRBV19,TGTGCCAGTAGGCGGGACAGGGTCTACAATGAGCAGTTCTTC,CASRRDRVYNEQFF
TRBD1,TRBJ1-1,few,TRBV28,TGTGCCAGCAGTCCCTGGACAGGGTCGAACACTGAAGCTTTCTTT,CASSPWTGSNTEAFF
TRBD2,TRBJ2-1,-,TRBV7-2,TGTGCCAGCAGCTCCGGCGGGAGCGGGAGGGCCAGTGAGCAGTTCTTC,CASSSGGSGRASEQFF
TRBD1,TRBJ2-7,-,TRBV7-2,TGTGCCAGCAGCTTAGCGGCGGACAGGGGGGAATACGAGCAGTACTTC,CASSLAADRGEYEQYF
TRBD2,TRBJ2-3,-,TRBV19,TGTGCCAGTAGTTGGGGGGGTCGGTCAGATACGCAGTATTTT,CASSWGGRSDTQYF
-,TRBJ1-1,-,TRBV12-3/TRBV12-4,TGTGCCAGCAGTCTGGGCAGGAACACTGAAGCTTTCTTT,CASSLGRNTEAFF
TRBD1,TRBJ2-1,once,TRBV19,TGTGCCAGTAGTACCGCGACAGGGAATGAGCAGTTCTTC,CASSTATGNEQFF
-,TRBJ2-5,-,TRBV5-4,TGTGCCAGCAGCTTACGACAGAATTATCAAGAGACCCAGTACTTC,CASSLRQNYQETQYF
-,TRBJ2-7,-,TRBV2,TGTGCCAGCATGAGGTTTACGGGAGCATCCTACGAGCAGTACTTC,CASMRFTGASYEQYF
-,TRBJ1-5,-,TRBV5-1,TGCGCCAGCAGCTTGGACGGTAGCAATCAGCCCCAGCATTTT,CASSLDGSNQPQHF
TRBD1,TRBJ2-7,-,TRBV5-1,TGCGCCAGCAGCCCGGGACAGGGGACCTCCTACGAGCAGTACTTC,CASSPGQGTSYEQYF
TRBD2,TRBJ2-3,once,TRBV6-5,TGTGCCAGCAGCAGAGCGGGAGGGCCGACCGATACGCAGTATTTT,CASSRAGGPTDTQYF
TRBD1,TRBJ2-7,-,TRBV29-1,TGCAGCGTTGAGGGGACGGGACAGGGGGCTGACGAGCAGTACTTC,CSVEGTGQGADEQYF
TRBD2,TRBJ2-5,once,TRBV5-1,TGCGCCAGCAGCGGGGGACTAGCGGAAGAGACCCAGTACTTC,CASSGGLAEETQYF
-,TRBJ1-1,-,TRBV18,TGTGCCAGCTCCGGGACTCAGGCTGGCACTGAAGCTTTCTTT,CASSGTQAGTEAFF
TRBD2,TRBJ2-2,few,TRBV24-1,TGTGCCACCAGTGATCCGGGGAGGGACACCGGGGAGCTGTTTTTT,CATSDPGRDTGELFF
TRBD2,TRBJ2-3,-,TRBV2,TGTGCCAGCAAAGCGGGATGGGATACGCAGTATTTT,CASKAGWDTQYF
-,TRBJ1-1,-,TRBV5-1,TGCGCCAGCCTTCGAGAAAGAGGGACTGAAGCTTTCTTT,CASLRERGTEAFF
-,TRBJ2-5,-,TRBV11-1,TGTGCCAGCAGCTTAGTCACGGGGACTTCCCATGGGACCCAGTACTTC,CASSLVTGTSHGTQYF
TRBD1,TRBJ2-7,-,TRBV5-1,TGCGCCAGCAGCCCTGGGGACAGCTTAACCTACGAGCAGTACTTC,CASSPGDSLTYEQYF
-,TRBJ1-1,-,TRBV28,TGTGCCAGCCAAGGGGCGGTGAACACTGAAGCTTTCTTT,CASQGAVNTEAFF
-,TRBJ2-7,-,TRBV7-9,TGTGCCAGCAGTCAGACTGCGTACGAGCAGTACTTC,CASSQTAYEQYF
TRBD2,TRBJ2-7,-,TRBV5-1,TGCGCCAGCAGCTCCTCCGGGACTAGCGGGATAGATACTACTTGGGAGCAGTACTTC,CASSSSGTSGIDTTWEQYF